These T cell receptor beta chains were read from a single sample in a study of Ad26.COV2.S vaccination and SARS-CoV-2 variants. Libraries were prepared by immunoSEQ multiplex PCR; TCRdb keeps only in-frame clonotypes and omits some of them. The top ten clones hold nearly 1.5% of a sample with fewer than 800,000 clones, roughly 90% of them seen once. The input for sequencing was peripheral blood, taken in a trial of Ad26.COV2.S vaccine versus placebo. The receptors were sampled from a person between 18 and 65 years old who received the Ad26.COV2.S COVID-19 vaccine or a placebo. CDR3s include the opening cysteine and the closing phenylalanine or tryptophan. The D gene is left open where the match is weak. Clone size, where shown, is once, few, many, or a class for clones that have expanded.

v_call	j_call	clone_size	d_call	cdr3_nt	cdr3_aa
TRBV12-5	TRBJ2-1	NA	TRBD2	TGTGCTAGTGGTTTGAGTATAGCGGGGAACTCCTACAATGAGCAGTTCTTC	CASGLSIAGNSYNEQFF
TRBV7-2	TRBJ1-2	NA	TRBD1	TGTGCCAGCAGCTTACAGGGGGCGAGGGAAGGCTACACCTTC	CASSLQGAREGYTF
TRBV11-2	TRBJ2-7	NA	TRBD1	TGTGCCAGCAGCTACCGGGACAGCTCCTACGAGCAGTACTTC	CASSYRDSSYEQYF
TRBV30	TRBJ1-4	NA	NA	TGTGCCTGGAGTGTAGGTCAGAATAATGAAAAACTGTTTTTT	CAWSVGQNNEKLFF
TRBV7-9	TRBJ2-1	NA	NA	TGTGCCAGCAGCCCCGGGCCCAACTACAATGAGCAGTTCTTC	CASSPGPNYNEQFF
TRBV7-3	TRBJ2-5	NA	NA	TGTGCCAGCAGCTTAACGGCGACCGAACAACAAGAGACCCAGTACTTC	CASSLTATEQQETQYF
TRBV14	TRBJ2-5	NA	NA	TGTGCCAGCAGCCTTACCTTAGCGGTACAAGAGACCCAGTACTTC	CASSLTLAVQETQYF
TRBV5-4	TRBJ2-2	once	TRBD1	TGTGCCAGCAGCCCACAGGGGTCCGGGGAGCTGTTTTTT	CASSPQGSGELFF
TRBV5-4	TRBJ1-3	NA	TRBD1	TGTGCCAGCAGCTTCGCGTTTAGCCAGGGGGCAGACACCATATATTTT	CASSFAFSQGADTIYF
TRBV15	TRBJ2-1	NA	TRBD2	TGTGCCACCAGCAGGGCCAGCGGGGGTGCCCGCGAGCAGTTCTTC	CATSRASGGAREQFF
TRBV5-5	TRBJ1-2	NA	TRBD1	TGTGCCAGCAGCTTGGCAGGGGGAGGTGGCTACACCTTC	CASSLAGGGGYTF
TRBV27	TRBJ2-7	NA	TRBD1	TGTGCCAGCAGTCCGGACAGGGTGACTGGCGAGCAGTACTTC	CASSPDRVTGEQYF
TRBV20-1	TRBJ1-1	NA	NA	TGCAGTGCTAGAGATTCCCCTGAAGCTTTCTTT	CSARDSPEAFF
TRBV7-9	TRBJ1-6	NA	TRBD1	TGTGCCAGCAGCTTCGGGACAGGGGTGGAACCCCTCCACTTT	CASSFGTGVEPLHF
TRBV6-6	TRBJ2-2	NA	TRBD2	TGTGCCAGCAGTTACTCAGGCGGGAGGAACACCGGGGAGCTGTTTTTT	CASSYSGGRNTGELFF
TRBV5-1	TRBJ2-7	NA	NA	TGCGCCAGCAGCTTGGACAGGCCCCTAAGCTCCTACGAGCAGTACTTC	CASSLDRPLSSYEQYF
TRBV7-3	TRBJ2-2	NA	NA	TGTGCCAGCAGCTTTCAGGAAAACACCGGGGAGCTGTTTTTT	CASSFQENTGELFF
TRBV3-1/TRBV3-2	TRBJ1-4	NA	TRBD1	TGTGCCAGCAGCCAAGATACGGGGACAGGGTATAATGAAAAACTGTTTTTT	CASSQDTGTGYNEKLFF
TRBV11-2	TRBJ2-3	NA	NA	TGTGCCAGCAGCTTCGCAGATACGCAGTATTTT	CASSFADTQYF
TRBV19	TRBJ1-4	NA	TRBD1	TGTGCCAGTAGTCCCGGACAGGGTAATGAAAAACTGTTTTTT	CASSPGQGNEKLFF
TRBV5-4	TRBJ2-3	NA	TRBD2	TGTGCCACCCATCAGACTAGCGGATCAGATACGCAGTATTTT	CATHQTSGSDTQYF
TRBV24-1	TRBJ1-3	NA	NA	TGTGCCACCAGTGATGCACAGGGACCTGGAAACACCATATATTTT	CATSDAQGPGNTIYF
TRBV4-3	TRBJ2-1	NA	NA	TGCGCCAGCAGCCAAGAAGCCCCCAATGAGCAGTTCTTC	CASSQEAPNEQFF
TRBV19	TRBJ1-5	few	TRBD1	TGTGCCAGTAGTACACCGGGACAGGGGGCCAACCAGCCCCAGCATTTT	CASSTPGQGANQPQHF
TRBV5-6	TRBJ1-5	once	NA	TGTGCCAGCAGCTTGAGGGCAGGGGCAGGCAGCAATCAGCCCCAGCATTTT	CASSLRAGAGSNQPQHF
TRBV13	TRBJ2-7	NA	TRBD1	TGTGCCAGCAGCTCCGGGACAGTCGCCTACGAGCAGTACTTC	CASSSGTVAYEQYF
TRBV27	TRBJ1-4	NA	NA	TGTGCCAGCCGGGTCGGGGGGGCTGGGGAAAAACTGTTTTTT	CASRVGGAGEKLFF
TRBV15	TRBJ1-4	NA	TRBD1	TGTGCCACCAGCCCCCTAGACAGGGAAAGTGGAAAACTGTTTTTT	CATSPLDRESGKLFF
TRBV4-2	TRBJ1-5	NA	NA	TGTGCCAGCAGCCAAGATAGGGGTCTCCAGCCCCAGCATTTT	CASSQDRGLQPQHF
TRBV19	TRBJ1-3	NA	NA	TGTGCCAGTAGGACAGAAGCTGGAAACACCATATATTTT	CASRTEAGNTIYF
TRBV24-1	TRBJ1-2	NA	NA	TGTGCCACCAGTGAGGGGCGCGGCTACACCTTC	CATSEGRGYTF
TRBV6-5	TRBJ2-1	NA	TRBD1	TGTGCCAGCGGGCAGGGGGCCGGCAATGAGCAGTTCTTC	CASGQGAGNEQFF
TRBV6-5	TRBJ1-2	NA	NA	TGTGCCAGCAGATCCGACAGGAACTATGGCTACACCTTC	CASRSDRNYGYTF
TRBV5-1	TRBJ2-1	NA	NA	TGCGCCAGCAGCTTTTCCGCCAATGAGCAGTTCTTC	CASSFSANEQFF
TRBV19	TRBJ1-6	NA	NA	TGTGCCAGTAGTCCTGTTAATTCACCCCTCCACTTT	CASSPVNSPLHF
TRBV29-1	TRBJ2-7	NA	NA	TGCAGCGCCGGTACGTTGGGCGAGCAGTACTTC	CSAGTLGEQYF
TRBV3-1/TRBV3-2	TRBJ1-1	NA	NA	TGTGCCAGCAGCCCCCCGACCGCAGGGGAAAACACTGAAGCTTTCTTT	CASSPPTAGENTEAFF
TRBV18	TRBJ2-7	NA	TRBD2	TGTGCCAGCTCCCGTCTTGAAGCGGGAGGGTACGAGCAGTACTTC	CASSRLEAGGYEQYF
TRBV7-3	TRBJ2-5	NA	TRBD2	TGTGCCAGCAGCTTAGGGGCGGGGGTGACGGAGACCCAGTACTTC	CASSLGAGVTETQYF
TRBV3-1/TRBV3-2	TRBJ2-3	NA	NA	TGTGCCAGCAGCCACGACCGCCCCTTGGGAACAGATACGCAGTATTTT	CASSHDRPLGTDTQYF
TRBV10-2	TRBJ2-1	NA	TRBD2	TGCGCCAGCACCAGTGGGGGACTAGCGGGGCTAAGCTCCTACAATGAGCAGTTCTTC	CASTSGGLAGLSSYNEQFF
TRBV11-2	TRBJ2-3	NA	NA	TGTGCCAGCAGCTCGGGGGCCTGGACAGATACGCAGTATTTT	CASSSGAWTDTQYF
TRBV3-1/TRBV3-2	TRBJ2-3	NA	TRBD1	TGTGCCAGCAGCCGTGGGACAGGGGACACAGATACGCAGTATTTT	CASSRGTGDTDTQYF
TRBV5-4	TRBJ1-2	NA	NA	TGTGCCAGCAGCTTGGCTCAGGGTACTATCTATGGCTACACCTTC	CASSLAQGTIYGYTF
TRBV3-1/TRBV3-2	TRBJ2-7	NA	NA	TGTGCCAGCAGCCCTCGGACAGCCTACGAGCAGTACTTC	CASSPRTAYEQYF
TRBV7-2	TRBJ2-2	NA	TRBD2	TGTGCCAGCAGCTTATTTTCTAGCGGGAGGGCCAACACCGGGGAGCTGTTTTTT	CASSLFSSGRANTGELFF
TRBV30	TRBJ2-1	NA	NA	TGTGCCTGGAGGGGATACTCGTTCTCCTACAATGAGCAGTTCTTC	CAWRGYSFSYNEQFF
TRBV5-6	TRBJ2-5	NA	TRBD2	TGTGCCAGCAGCTCCCTCTTAGCGGGAGTAGAGACCCAGTACTTC	CASSSLLAGVETQYF
TRBV7-2	TRBJ1-5	NA	NA	TGTGCCAGCAGCTTAACGGGCGATCAGCCCCAGCATTTT	CASSLTGDQPQHF
TRBV25-1	TRBJ1-1	NA	TRBD1	TGTGCCAGCAAGCAGGGGGCCTTTGCTTTCTTT	CASKQGAFAFF
TRBV5-1	TRBJ1-4	NA	NA	TGCGCCAGCAGCCCCGGGACCCATCTAGAAAAACTGTTTTTT	CASSPGTHLEKLFF
TRBV9	TRBJ1-1	NA	NA	TGTGCCAGCAGGGGATATACAGGGCCCCCCGGGGCTTTCTTT	CASRGYTGPPGAFF
TRBV5-4	TRBJ2-7	NA	NA	TGTGCCAGCAGCTTGGGTGGGGCCCCCTTATACGAGCAGTACTTC	CASSLGGAPLYEQYF